What follows is one T cell receptor (beta chain) and its context. Its antigen is unidentified. This specimen belongs to a study of brain T cells in children with intractable seizures. Study results and caveats: Only CDR3 sequence similarity suggested viral specificity, without known HCMV serostatus.

The data were produced by immunoSEQ multiplex PCR, yet TCRdb's version contains in-frame clones alone and is incomplete. Altogether a few hundred thousand clones are present, about 93% being singletons, with the ten largest covering around 6%. Time point in this sample: blood from clinic visit 5 months post-surgery; TSC patient then seizure free. The sequenced cases were selected for having the highest brain T cell transcript signatures. This TCR derives from a boy in the first two years of life with tuberous sclerosis and intractable seizures. The sequenced sample was peripheral blood, obtained 4 to 6 months after surgery.

Here the CDR3 DNA reads TGTGCCAGCAGGCCGGAAAGGGGTACGCAGTATTTT. Protein: CASRPERGTQYF. This sequence joins TRBV28 and TRBJ2-3; weak D call: TRBD1 (5 bases). CDR1 and CDR2 (germline): MDHEN, SYDVKM. V was trimmed by 6 bases and J by 8 bases, leaving 12 bases between them. The CDR3 sequence is 12 residues long.